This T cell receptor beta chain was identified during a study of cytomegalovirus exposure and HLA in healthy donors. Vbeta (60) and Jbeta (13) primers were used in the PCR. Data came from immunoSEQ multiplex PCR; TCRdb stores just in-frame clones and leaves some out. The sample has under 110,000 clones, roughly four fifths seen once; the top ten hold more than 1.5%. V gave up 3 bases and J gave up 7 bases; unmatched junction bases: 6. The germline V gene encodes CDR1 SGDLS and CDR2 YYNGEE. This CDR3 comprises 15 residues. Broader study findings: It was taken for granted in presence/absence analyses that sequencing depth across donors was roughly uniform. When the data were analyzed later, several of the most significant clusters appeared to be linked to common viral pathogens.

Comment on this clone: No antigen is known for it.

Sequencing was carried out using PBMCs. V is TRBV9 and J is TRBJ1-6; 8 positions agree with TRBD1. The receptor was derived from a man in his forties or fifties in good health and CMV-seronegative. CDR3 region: CASSARDRSNSPLHF. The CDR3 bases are TGTGCCAGCAGCGCCCGGGACAGGTCGAATTCACCCCTCCACTTT.